This T cell receptor beta chain was sequenced in a study of CXCR3-negative and CXCR3-positive naive CD8 T cells. Study-level findings and limits: Greater hydrophobicity was found in TRB CDR3s of CXCR3-positive naive cells than of CXCR3-negative naive cells.

Concerning this clonotype itself: The antigen is undetermined.

Via 5' RACE with UMI labels, TRB cDNA libraries were prepared. TCRdb re-called the 5' RACE reads; every CDR3 protein appears as one record, without DNA. This table lists tens of thousands of distinct CDR3 sequences. Sequencing was performed on naive CXCR3+ CD8+ T cells from blood. Subset indicated: CD45RO-CCR7+CD27+CD95- naive CD8+ T cells expressing CXCR3 (TNR3+). This TCR came from a human donor in good health. Some clones in this sample may be carry-over from other donors' samples.

CDR3 residues: CASRDGGTDTQYF. This rearrangement joins TRBV7-9 to TRBJ2-3. The germline V gene encodes CDR1 SEHNR and CDR2 FQNEAQ (reference sequence). CDR3 size: 13 residues.